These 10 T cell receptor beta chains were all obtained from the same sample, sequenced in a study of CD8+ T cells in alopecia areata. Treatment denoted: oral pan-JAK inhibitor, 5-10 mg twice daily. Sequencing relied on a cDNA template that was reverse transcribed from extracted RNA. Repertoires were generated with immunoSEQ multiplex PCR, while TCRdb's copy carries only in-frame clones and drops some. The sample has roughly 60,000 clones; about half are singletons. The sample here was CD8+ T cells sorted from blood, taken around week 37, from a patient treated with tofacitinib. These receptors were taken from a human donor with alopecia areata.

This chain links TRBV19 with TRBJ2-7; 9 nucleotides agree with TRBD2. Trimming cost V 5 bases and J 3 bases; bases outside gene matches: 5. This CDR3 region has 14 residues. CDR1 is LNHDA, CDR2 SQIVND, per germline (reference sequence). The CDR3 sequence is CASSEGLADYEQYF. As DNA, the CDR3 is TGTGCCAGTAGTGAGGGACTAGCAGACTACGAGCAGTACTTC.

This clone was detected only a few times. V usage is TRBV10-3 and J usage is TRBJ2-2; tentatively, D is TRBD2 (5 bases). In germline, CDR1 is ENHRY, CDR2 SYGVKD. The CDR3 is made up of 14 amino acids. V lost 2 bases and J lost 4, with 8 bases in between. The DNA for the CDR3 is TGTGCCATCAGTGAGCGGAGGTTCACCGGGGAGCTGTTTTTT. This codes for CAISERRFTGELFF.

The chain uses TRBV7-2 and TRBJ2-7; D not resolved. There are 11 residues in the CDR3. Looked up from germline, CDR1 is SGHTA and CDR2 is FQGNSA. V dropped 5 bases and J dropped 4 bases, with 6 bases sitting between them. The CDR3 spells CASSRGYEQYF. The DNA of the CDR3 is TGTGCCAGCAGCCGCGGATACGAGCAGTACTTC.

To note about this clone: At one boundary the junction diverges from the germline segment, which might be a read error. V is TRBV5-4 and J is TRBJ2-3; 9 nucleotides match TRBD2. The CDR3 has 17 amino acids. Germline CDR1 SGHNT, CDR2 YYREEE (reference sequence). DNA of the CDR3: TGCGCCAGCAGCCAAGGGGCTAGCGGGGTTAGCACAGATACGCAGTATTTT. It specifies CASSQGASGVSTDTQYF. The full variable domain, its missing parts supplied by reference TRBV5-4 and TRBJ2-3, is ETGVTQSPTHLIKTRGQQVTLRCSSQSGHNTVSWYQQALGQGPQFIFQYYREEENGRGNFPPRFSGLQFPNYSSELNVNALELDDSALYLCASSQGASGVSTDTQYFGPGTRLTVL.

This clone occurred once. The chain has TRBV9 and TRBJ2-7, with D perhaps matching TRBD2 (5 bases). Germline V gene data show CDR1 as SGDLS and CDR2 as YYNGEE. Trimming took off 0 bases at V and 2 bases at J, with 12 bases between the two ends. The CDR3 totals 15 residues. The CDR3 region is CASSVAASGAYEQYF. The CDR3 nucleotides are TGTGCCAGCAGCGTAGCTGCCAGCGGAGCCTACGAGCAGTACTTC.

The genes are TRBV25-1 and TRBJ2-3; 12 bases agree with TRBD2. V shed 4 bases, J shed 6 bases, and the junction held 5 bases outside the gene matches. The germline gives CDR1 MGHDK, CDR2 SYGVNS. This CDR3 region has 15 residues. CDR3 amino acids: CASSVLAGGPDTQYF. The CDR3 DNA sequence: TGTGCCAGCAGTGTGCTAGCGGGAGGGCCGGATACGCAGTATTTT.

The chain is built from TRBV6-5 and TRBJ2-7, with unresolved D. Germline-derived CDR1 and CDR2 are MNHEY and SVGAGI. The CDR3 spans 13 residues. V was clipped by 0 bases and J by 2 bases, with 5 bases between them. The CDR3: CASSYSMAYEQYF. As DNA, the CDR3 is TGTGCCAGCAGTTACTCTATGGCCTACGAGCAGTACTTC.

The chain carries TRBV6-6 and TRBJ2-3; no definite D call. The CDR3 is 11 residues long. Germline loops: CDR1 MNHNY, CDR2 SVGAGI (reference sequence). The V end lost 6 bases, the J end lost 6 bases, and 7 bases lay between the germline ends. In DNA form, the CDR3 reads TGTGCCAGCAGGCTGAGGGATACGCAGTATTTT. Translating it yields CASRLRDTQYF.

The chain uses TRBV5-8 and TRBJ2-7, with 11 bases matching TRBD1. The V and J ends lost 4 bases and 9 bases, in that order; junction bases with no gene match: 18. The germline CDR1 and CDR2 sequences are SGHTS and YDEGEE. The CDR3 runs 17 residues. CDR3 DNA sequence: TGTGCCAGCAGCCAAGTAGCCCTCGGGACAGGGGGTTTGGGGCAGTACTTC. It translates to CASSQVALGTGGLGQYF.

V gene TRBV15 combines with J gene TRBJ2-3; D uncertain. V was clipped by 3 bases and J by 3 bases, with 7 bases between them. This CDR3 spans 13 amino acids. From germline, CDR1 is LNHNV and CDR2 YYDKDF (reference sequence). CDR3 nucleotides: TGTGCCACCAGCAGTGATAGGACAGATACGCAGTATTTT. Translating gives CATSSDRTDTQYF.